A selection of T cell receptor beta chains follows, all from one sample in a study of T cell changes during pregnancy in multiple sclerosis. Assay: immunoSEQ multiplex PCR; the TCRdb copy retains only in-frame clones and omits some. The sample includes about 11,000 clones, around 94% of them seen just once. Sequencing was performed on CD4+ T cells from peripheral blood mononuclear cells, taken before pregnancy. All receptors derive from a female donor with multiple sclerosis, enrolled in a pregnancy study. CDR3s include the opening cysteine and the closing phenylalanine or tryptophan. The D gene is left open where the match is weak.

>TRBJ1-1|-|TRBV7-8
TGTGCCAGCAGCAAACAGAGGAACACTGAAGCTTTCTTT
CASSKQRNTEAFF
>TRBJ1-6|TRBD1|TRBV18
TGTGCCAGCTCACCAGGACAGGGGAATTCACCCCTCCACTTT
CASSPGQGNSPLHF
>TRBJ2-5|-|TRBV5-1
TGCGCCAGCAGCTTGTTCCCCGGTGAGACCCAGTACTTC
CASSLFPGETQYF
>TRBJ2-1|TRBD2|TRBV9
TGTGCCAGCAGCGTAGATGGCGGGGGGGCGAATGAGCAGTTCTTC
CASSVDGGGANEQFF
>TRBJ2-5|TRBD2|TRBV11-3
TGTGCCAAAGGACTAGCGGGGGAAGAGACCCAGTACTTC
CAKGLAGEETQYF
>TRBJ2-7|TRBD1|TRBV6-5
TGTGCCAGCAGTTACTCGAGGGGACAGAACTACGAGCAGTACTTC
CASSYSRGQNYEQYF
>TRBJ1-4|TRBD1|TRBV6-5
TGTGCCAGCCGAACCGGGACAGATAATGAAAAACTGTTTTTT
CASRTGTDNEKLFF
>TRBJ2-1|-|TRBV6-1
TGTGCCAGCAGTGTTCGGGGGTTCTACAATGAGCAGTTCTTC
CASSVRGFYNEQFF
>TRBJ1-1|-|TRBV10-3
TGTGCCATCAGCAGAATGGGTGGCGGAAACACTGAAGCTTTCTTT
CAISRMGGGNTEAFF
>TRBJ1-2|TRBD1|TRBV6-1
TGTGCCAGCAAAATCGGTCTCGGGACAGGGGAAGGCTACACCTTC
CASKIGLGTGEGYTF
>TRBJ2-7|-|TRBV7-9
TGTGCCAGCAGCTTCGGACAGACCTACGAGCAGTACTTC
CASSFGQTYEQYF
>TRBJ1-5|-|TRBV2
TGTGCCAGCAGCCTGACAGACAGTCAGCCCCAGCATTTT
CASSLTDSQPQHF
>TRBJ1-5|-|TRBV5-8
TGTGCCAGCAGCTTGTTTCAGGGGAAGAGCAATCAGCCCCAGCATTTT
CASSLFQGKSNQPQHF
>TRBJ1-6|-|TRBV6-1
TGTGCCAGCAGTGCGAGGGATCAGGATAATTCACCCCTCCACTTT
CASSARDQDNSPLHF
>TRBJ2-7|TRBD1|TRBV29-1
TGCAGCGTTGGGGACAGGACAGGGGTCTCCTACGAGCAGTACTTC
CSVGDRTGVSYEQYF
>TRBJ2-1|TRBD2|TRBV10-1
TGCGCCAGCAGTGGGCCGACTAGCGGGGGGGCAATTGAGCAGTTCTTC
CASSGPTSGGAIEQFF
>TRBJ2-7|-|TRBV5-6
TGTGCCAGCAGCGCGAGGGCCACCTACGAGCAGTACTTC
CASSARATYEQYF
>TRBJ1-1|-|TRBV19
TGTGCCAGTAGTAACCCCCCGGGAGGGGCCGGTCGGAGGACTGAAGCTTTCTTT
CASSNPPGGAGRRTEAFF
>TRBJ2-1|TRBD2|TRBV6-1
TGTGCCAGCAGTGATCTCTCGAGCGGGGGGAATGAGCAGTTCTTC
CASSDLSSGGNEQFF
>TRBJ2-7|-|TRBV18
TGTGCCAGCTCACCCCTAATACAGGGCCACGAGCAGTACTTC
CASSPLIQGHEQYF
>TRBJ2-2|-|TRBV6-5
TGTGCCAGCAGCTCCCCCCGAGGAACCGGGGAGCTGTTTTTT
CASSSPRGTGELFF
>TRBJ1-1|TRBD1|TRBV7-6
TGTGCCAGCAGCTTAGCGAAGACAGGGGTCTTGAGCACTGAAGCTTTCTTT
CASSLAKTGVLSTEAFF
>TRBJ1-6|-|TRBV14
TGTGCCAGCAGCCAAGACCGGCAGCGGAATTCACCCCTCCACTTT
CASSQDRQRNSPLHF
>TRBJ2-7|-|TRBV4-1
TGCGCCAGCAGCCAACCAACTGTCGGGGGAGACGAGCAGTACTTC
CASSQPTVGGDEQYF
>TRBJ2-3|-|TRBV5-1
TGCGCCAGCAGTGGGGGCAGCGGTACAGATACGCAGTATTTT
CASSGGSGTDTQYF
>TRBJ1-2|-|TRBV12-5
TGTGCTAGTGGTTCACAGTCTCCGGGCTACACCTTC
CASGSQSPGYTF
>TRBJ2-7|-|TRBV4-1
TGCGCCAGCAGCCAAGAACAGTACTCCTACGAGCAGTACTTC
CASSQEQYSYEQYF
>TRBJ2-5|-|TRBV10-3
TGTGCCATCAATCCTGGGGGGGGCCGAGTGGAGACCCAGTACTTC
CAINPGGGRVETQYF